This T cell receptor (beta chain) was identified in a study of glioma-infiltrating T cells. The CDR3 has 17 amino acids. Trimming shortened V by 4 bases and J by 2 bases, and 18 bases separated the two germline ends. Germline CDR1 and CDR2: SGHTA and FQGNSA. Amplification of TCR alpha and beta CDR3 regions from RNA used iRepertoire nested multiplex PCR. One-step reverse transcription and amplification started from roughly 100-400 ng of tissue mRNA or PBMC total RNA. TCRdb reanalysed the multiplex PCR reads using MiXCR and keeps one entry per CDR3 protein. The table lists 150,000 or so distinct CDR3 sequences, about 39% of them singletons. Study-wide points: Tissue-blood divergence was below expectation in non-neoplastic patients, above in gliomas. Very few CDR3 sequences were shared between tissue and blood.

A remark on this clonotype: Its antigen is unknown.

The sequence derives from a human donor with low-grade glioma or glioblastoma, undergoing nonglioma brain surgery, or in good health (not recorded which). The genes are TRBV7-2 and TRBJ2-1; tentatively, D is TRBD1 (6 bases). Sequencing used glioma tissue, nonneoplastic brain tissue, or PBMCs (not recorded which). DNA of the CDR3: TGTGCCAGCAGCTCCCCCTGGGGGCAGGGAACCTACAATGAGCAGTTCTTC. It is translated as CASSSPWGQGTYNEQFF.